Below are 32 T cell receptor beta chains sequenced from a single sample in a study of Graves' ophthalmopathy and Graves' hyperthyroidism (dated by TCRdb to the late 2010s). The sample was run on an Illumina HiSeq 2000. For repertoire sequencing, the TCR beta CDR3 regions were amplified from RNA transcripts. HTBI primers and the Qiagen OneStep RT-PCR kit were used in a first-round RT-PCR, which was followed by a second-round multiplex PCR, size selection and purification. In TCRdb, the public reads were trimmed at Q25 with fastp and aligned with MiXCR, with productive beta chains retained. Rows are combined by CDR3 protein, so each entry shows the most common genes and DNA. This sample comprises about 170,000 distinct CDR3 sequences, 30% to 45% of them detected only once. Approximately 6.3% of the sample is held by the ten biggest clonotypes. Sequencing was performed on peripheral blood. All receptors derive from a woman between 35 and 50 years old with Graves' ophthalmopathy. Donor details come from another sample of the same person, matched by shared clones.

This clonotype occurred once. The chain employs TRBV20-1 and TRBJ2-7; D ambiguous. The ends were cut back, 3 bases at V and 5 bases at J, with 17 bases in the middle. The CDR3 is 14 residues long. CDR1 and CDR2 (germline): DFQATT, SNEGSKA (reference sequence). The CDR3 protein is CSARVVGGNHEQYF. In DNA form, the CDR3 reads TGCAGTGCTAGGGTTGTGGGTGGGAACCACGAGCAGTACTTC.

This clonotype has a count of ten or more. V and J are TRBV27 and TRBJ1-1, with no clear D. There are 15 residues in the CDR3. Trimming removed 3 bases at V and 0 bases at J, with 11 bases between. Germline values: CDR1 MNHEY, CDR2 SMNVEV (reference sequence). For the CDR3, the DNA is TGTGCCAGCAGTTTTATCACCCGCCTGAACACTGAAGCTTTCTTT. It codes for CASSFITRLNTEAFF.

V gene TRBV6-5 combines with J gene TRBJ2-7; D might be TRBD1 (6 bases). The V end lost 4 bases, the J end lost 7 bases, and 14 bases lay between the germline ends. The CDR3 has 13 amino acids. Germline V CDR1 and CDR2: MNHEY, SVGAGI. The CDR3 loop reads CASSSGERGEQYF. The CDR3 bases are TGTGCCAGCAGTTCAGGGGAACGTGGAGAGCAGTACTTC.

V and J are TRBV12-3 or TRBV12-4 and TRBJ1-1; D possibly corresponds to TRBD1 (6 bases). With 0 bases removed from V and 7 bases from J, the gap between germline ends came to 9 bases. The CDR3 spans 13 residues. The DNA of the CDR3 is TGTGCCAGCAGTTTAGCCGGGGGCAATGAAGCTTTCTTT. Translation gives CASSLAGGNEAFF.

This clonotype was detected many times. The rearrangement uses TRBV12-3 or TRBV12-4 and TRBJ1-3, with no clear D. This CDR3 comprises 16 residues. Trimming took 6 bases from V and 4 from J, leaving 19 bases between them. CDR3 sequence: CASRSPMGRFGNTIYF. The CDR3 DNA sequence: TGTGCCAGCAGGTCACCGATGGGTCGGTTCGGAAACACCATATATTTT.

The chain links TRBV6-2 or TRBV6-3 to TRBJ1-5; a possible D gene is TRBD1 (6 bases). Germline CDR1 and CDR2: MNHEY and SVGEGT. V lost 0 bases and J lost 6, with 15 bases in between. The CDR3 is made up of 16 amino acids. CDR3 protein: CASSYSLGGSIQPQHF. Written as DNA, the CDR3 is TGTGCCAGCAGTTACTCGCTCGGGGGCTCTATTCAGCCCCAGCATTTT.

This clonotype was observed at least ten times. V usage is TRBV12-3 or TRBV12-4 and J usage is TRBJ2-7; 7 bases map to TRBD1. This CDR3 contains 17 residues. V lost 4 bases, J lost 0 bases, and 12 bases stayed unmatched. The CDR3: CASSSAGRGYSSYEQYF. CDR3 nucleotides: TGTGCCAGCAGTTCCGCCGGCAGGGGGTATAGCTCCTACGAGCAGTACTTC.

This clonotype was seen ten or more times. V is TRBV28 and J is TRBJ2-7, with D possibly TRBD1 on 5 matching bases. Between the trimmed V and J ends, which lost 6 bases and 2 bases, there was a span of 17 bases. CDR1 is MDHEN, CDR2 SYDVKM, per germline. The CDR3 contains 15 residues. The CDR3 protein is CASRGPQGKPYEQYF. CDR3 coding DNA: TGTGCCAGCAGGGGCCCCCAGGGCAAACCCTACGAGCAGTACTTC. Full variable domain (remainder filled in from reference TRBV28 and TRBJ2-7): DVKVTQSSRYLVKRTGEKVFLECVQDMDHENMFWYRQDPGLGLRLIYFSYDVKMKEKGDIPEGYSVSREKKERFSLILESASTNQTSMYLCASRGPQGKPYEQYFGPGTRLTVT.

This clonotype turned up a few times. CDR3 DNA sequence: TGTGCCAGCAGTACAAATCCCGGGCTACGGAATCAGCCCCAGCATTTT. Translation: CASSTNPGLRNQPQHF. The J gene is TRBJ1-5, the V gene TRBV12-3 or TRBV12-4, with unresolved D. The CDR3 is 16 amino acids. The germline V and J ends were trimmed by 5 bases and 4 bases, with 18 bases remaining between them.

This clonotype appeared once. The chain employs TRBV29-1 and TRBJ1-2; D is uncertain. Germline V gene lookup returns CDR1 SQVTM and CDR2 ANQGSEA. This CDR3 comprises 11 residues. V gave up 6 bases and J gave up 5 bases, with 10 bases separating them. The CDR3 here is CSVEMGYGYTF. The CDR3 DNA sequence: TGCAGCGTGGAAATGGGATATGGCTACACCTTC.

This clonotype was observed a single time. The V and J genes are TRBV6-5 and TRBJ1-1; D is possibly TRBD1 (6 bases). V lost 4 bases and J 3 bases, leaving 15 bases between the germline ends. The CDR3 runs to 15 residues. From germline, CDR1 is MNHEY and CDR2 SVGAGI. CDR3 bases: TGTGCCAGCAGTTTGTCGGGGGGCTGGTACACTGAAGCTTTCTTT. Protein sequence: CASSLSGGWYTEAFF.

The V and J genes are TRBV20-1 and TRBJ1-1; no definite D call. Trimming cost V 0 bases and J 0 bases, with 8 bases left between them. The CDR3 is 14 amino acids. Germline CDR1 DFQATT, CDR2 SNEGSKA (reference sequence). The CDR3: CSARDPYMNTEAFF. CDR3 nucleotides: TGCAGTGCTAGAGATCCTTACATGAACACTGAAGCTTTCTTT.

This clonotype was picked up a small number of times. CDR3 amino acids: CASTRTENSPLHF. The CDR3 DNA reads as TGTGCCAGCACCCGGACAGAGAATTCACCCCTCCACTTT. The chain recombines TRBV6-2 or TRBV6-3 with TRBJ1-6; D possibly corresponds to TRBD1 (6 bases). V shed 7 bases and J shed 7 bases, with 11 bases lying between them. This CDR3 is built from 13 residues. CDR1 is MNHEY and CDR2 is SVGEGT in the germline V gene.

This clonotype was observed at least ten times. CDR3: CASSYSTPYNSPLHF. The CDR3 coding sequence is TGTGCCAGCAGTTACTCGACCCCTTATAATTCACCCCTCCACTTT. The chain employs TRBV6-5 and TRBJ1-6; no definite D call. The CDR3 contains 15 residues. Trimming cost V 0 bases and J 4 bases, with 7 bases left between them. Germline V gene data show CDR1 as MNHEY and CDR2 as SVGAGI.

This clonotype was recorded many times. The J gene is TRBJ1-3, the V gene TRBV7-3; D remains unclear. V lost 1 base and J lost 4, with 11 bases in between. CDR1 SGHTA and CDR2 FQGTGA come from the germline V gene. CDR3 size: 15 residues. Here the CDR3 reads CASSLMGDSGNTIYF. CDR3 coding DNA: TGTGCCAGCAGCTTAATGGGAGATTCGGGAAACACCATATATTTT.

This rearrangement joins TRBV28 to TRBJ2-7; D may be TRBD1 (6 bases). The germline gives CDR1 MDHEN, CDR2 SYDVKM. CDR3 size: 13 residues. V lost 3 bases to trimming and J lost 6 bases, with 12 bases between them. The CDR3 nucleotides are TGTGCCAGCAGTTTGCCCCCGACAGGCGAGCAGTACTTC. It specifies CASSLPPTGEQYF.

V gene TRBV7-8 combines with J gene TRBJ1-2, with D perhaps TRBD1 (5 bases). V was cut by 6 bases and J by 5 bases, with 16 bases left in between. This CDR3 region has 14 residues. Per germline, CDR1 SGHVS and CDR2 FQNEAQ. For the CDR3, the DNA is TGTGCCAGCAGGGGTACGGGGGGTCGGTATGGCTACACCTTC. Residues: CASRGTGGRYGYTF.

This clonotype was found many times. The CDR3 DNA follows: TGTGCCAGCAGTTCGGGTGGACTAGGGCCCCCCAACGAGCAGTACTTC. This translates into CASSSGGLGPPNEQYF. The chain recombines TRBV28 with TRBJ2-7, with 7 nucleotides matching TRBD2. The V segment lost 4 bases and the J segment 5 bases; nucleotides outside the gene matches: 14. The CDR3 extends over 16 amino acids. CDR1 MDHEN and CDR2 SYDVKM come from the germline V gene. Combining the CDR3 with reference TRBV28 and TRBJ2-7 gives the whole variable domain DVKVTQSSRYLVKRTGEKVFLECVQDMDHENMFWYRQDPGLGLRLIYFSYDVKMKEKGDIPEGYSVSREKKERFSLILESASTNQTSMYLCASSSGGLGPPNEQYFGPGTRLTVT.

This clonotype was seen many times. The DNA of the CDR3 is TGTGCCAGTAGTATTCGGACGGGACCCAACTATGGCTACACCTTC. Translation gives CASSIRTGPNYGYTF. This chain joins TRBV19 and TRBJ1-2; TRBD1 is a possible D gene (5 bases). Trimming stripped 3 bases from V and 2 bases from J, with 13 bases between. The CDR3 totals 15 residues. Germline CDR1 LNHDA, CDR2 SQIVND (reference sequence).

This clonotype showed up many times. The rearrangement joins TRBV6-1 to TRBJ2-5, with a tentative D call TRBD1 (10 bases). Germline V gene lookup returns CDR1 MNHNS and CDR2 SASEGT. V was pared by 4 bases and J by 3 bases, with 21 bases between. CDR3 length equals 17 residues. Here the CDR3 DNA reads TGTGCCAGCAGTGGACAGGGGGCCAGCGGGGGGAAAGAGACCCAGTACTTC. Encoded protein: CASSGQGASGGKETQYF.

The CDR3 spells CASSYGSGGSYEQYF. In DNA, the CDR3 is TGTGCCAGCAGTTACGGTAGCGGGGGCTCCTACGAGCAGTACTTC. The chain is built from TRBV6-5 and TRBJ2-7, with 9 nucleotides matching TRBD2. The CDR3 runs to 15 residues. Germline CDR1 MNHEY, CDR2 SVGAGI. With 2 bases clipped from V and 0 bases from J, the junction kept 2 bases outside the gene matches.

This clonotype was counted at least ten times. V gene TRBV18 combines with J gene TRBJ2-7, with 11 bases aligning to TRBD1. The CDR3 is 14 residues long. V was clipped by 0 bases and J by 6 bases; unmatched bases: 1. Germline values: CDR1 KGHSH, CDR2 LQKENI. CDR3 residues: CASSPPGTGGEQYF. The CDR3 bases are TGTGCCAGCTCACCACCCGGGACAGGGGGCGAGCAGTACTTC. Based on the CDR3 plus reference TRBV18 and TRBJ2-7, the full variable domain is NAGVMQNPRHLVRRRGQEARLRCSPMKGHSHVYWYRQLPEEGLKFMVYLQKENIIDESGMPKERFSAEFPKEGPSILRIQQVVRGDSAAYFCASSPPGTGGEQYFGPGTRLTVT.

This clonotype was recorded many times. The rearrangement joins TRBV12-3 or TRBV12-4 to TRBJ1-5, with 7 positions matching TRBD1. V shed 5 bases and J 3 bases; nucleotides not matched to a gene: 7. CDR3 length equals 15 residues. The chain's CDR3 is CASSRQGGINQPQHF. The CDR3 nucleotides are TGTGCCAGCAGTCGGCAGGGGGGGATCAATCAGCCCCAGCATTTT.

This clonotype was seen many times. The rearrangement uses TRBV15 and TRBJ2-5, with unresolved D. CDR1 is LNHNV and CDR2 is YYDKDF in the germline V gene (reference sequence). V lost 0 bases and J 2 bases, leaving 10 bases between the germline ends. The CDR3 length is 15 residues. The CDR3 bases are TGTGCCACCAGCAGAGAGTTACGTGGACAAGAGACCCAGTACTTC. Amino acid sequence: CATSRELRGQETQYF.

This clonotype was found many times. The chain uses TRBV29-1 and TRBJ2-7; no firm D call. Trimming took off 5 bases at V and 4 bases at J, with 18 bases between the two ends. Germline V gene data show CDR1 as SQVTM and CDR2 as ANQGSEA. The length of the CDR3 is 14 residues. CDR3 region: CSVYPEQTPYEQYF. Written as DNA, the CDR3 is TGCAGCGTTTATCCCGAACAGACACCATACGAGCAGTACTTC.

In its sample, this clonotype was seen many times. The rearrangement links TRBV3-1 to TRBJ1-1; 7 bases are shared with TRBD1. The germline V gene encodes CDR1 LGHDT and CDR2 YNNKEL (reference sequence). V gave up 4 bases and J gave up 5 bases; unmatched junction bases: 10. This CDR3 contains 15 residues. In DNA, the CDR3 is TGTGCCAGCAGCCTCTCCACAGGGGCGAGGACTGAAGCTTTCTTT. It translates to CASSLSTGARTEAFF.

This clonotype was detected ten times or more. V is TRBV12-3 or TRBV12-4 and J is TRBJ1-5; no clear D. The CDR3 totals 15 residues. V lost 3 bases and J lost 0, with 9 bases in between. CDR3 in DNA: TGTGCCAGCAGTTTGATGGGTATTAGCAATCAGCCCCAGCATTTT. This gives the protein CASSLMGISNQPQHF.

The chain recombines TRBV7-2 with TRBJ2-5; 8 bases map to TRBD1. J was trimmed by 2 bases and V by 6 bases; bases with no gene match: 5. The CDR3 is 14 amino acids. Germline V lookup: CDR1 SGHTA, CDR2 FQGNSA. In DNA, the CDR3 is TGTGCCAGCAGTCACGACAGGGGACAAGAGACCCAGTACTTC. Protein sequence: CASSHDRGQETQYF.

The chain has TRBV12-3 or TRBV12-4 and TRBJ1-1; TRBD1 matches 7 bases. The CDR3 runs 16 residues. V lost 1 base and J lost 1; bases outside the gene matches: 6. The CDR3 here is CASSLGTGRSNTEAFF. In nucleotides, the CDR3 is TGTGCCAGCAGTTTAGGGACAGGTAGATCGAACACTGAAGCTTTCTTT.

The CDR3 here is CASRLQGALNTEAFF. CDR3 sequence (DNA): TGTGCCAGCAGGTTACAGGGGGCCCTGAACACTGAAGCTTTCTTT. The chain uses TRBV5-6 and TRBJ1-1; 9 bases are shared with TRBD1. The CDR3 is 15 residues long. J was trimmed by 0 bases and V by 5 bases; bases with no gene match: 5. From germline, CDR1 is SGHDT and CDR2 YYEEEE.

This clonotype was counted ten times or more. The CDR3 loop is CASSSYPSNNGYTF. The CDR3 nucleotides read TGTGCCAGCAGCAGCTATCCTAGCAATAATGGCTACACCTTC. The chain carries TRBV7-2 and TRBJ1-2; no clear D. Germline V gene lookup returns CDR1 SGHTA and CDR2 FQGNSA. The CDR3 has 14 amino acids. The ends were cut back, 5 bases at V and 6 bases at J, with 16 bases in the middle.

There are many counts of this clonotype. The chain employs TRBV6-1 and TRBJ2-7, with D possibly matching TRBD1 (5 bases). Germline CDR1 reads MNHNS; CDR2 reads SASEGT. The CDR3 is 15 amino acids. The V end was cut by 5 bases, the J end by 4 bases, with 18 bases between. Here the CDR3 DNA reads TGTGCCAGCAGTCCGGACACCTATAAACTGTACGAGCAGTACTTC. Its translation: CASSPDTYKLYEQYF.